This T cell receptor beta chain was sequenced in a study of blood T cell repertoires in COVID-19. Study-wide context: Acute and convalescent COVID-19 samples came from the United States, Italy and Spain. PBMCs, B-cell-depleted T cells, or T cells provided the cDNA or gDNA that made up the material.

Germline V gives CDR1 SNHLY, CDR2 FYNNEI. The CDR3 sequence is 17 residues long. The V segment lost 6 bases and the J segment 4 bases; nucleotides outside the gene matches: 10. Authors' methods: Amplification from reference gene primers served as the basis for estimated nucleated cell counts. Assay used: immunoSEQ multiplex PCR; TCRdb lists only in-frame clones, some missing. The V and J calls and clone size were taken over from that table, and D and trimming were inferred from the DNA. The sample lists around 110,000 clones, 90% occurring once. This chain joins TRBV2 and TRBJ2-1; 12 bases fit TRBD2. Sequenced input: peripheral blood. The receptor's source is a human donor with active COVID-19. The donor label of this sample is uncertain. The CDR3 sequence: CASSPRTSGVMYNEQFF. The CDR3 DNA reads TGTGCCAGCAGCCCTAGGACTAGCGGGGTGATGTACAATGAGCAGTTCTTC.